This T cell receptor beta chain was profiled in a study of T cell repertoires in MIS-A myocarditis (dated by TCRdb to between 2020 and 2023). The QIAamp DNA FFPE kit was used to extract genomic DNA from formalin-fixed paraffin-embedded autopsy tissue. The immunoSEQ bias-controlled multiplex PCR was used to amplify TCRbeta CDR3 regions, which were then sequenced at high throughput. As for the original processing: CDR3 sequences were collapsed and filtered by the immunoSEQ vendor pipeline to quantify abundance and frequency of each unique TCRbeta CDR3. Dominant CDR3 amino acid sequences were clustered with SARS-CoV-2-specific ImmuneCODE TCRbeta sequences by CD-HIT at a 90% global sequence identity threshold. Clones with frequencies of 0.1 to 1 were classed as hyperexpanded, and 0.01 to 0.1 as large. For the dominant clones, CDR3 amino acid sequences and V and J gene assignments were confirmed with MiXCR. The R stringdist package was used to compute Levenshtein distances between the patient clonotypes and the ImmuneCODE hits. TCRdb mirrors the immuneACCESS table, restricted to in-frame sequences. Some clones are absent from its copies; in checked studies, under half trace to an unresolved V gene, and the reason for the others is unknown. Clonal size and the V and J genes are those of that table, whereas D and trimming came from the DNA. This sample holds over 12,000 clones; around 70% were observed only once. About three fifths of the sample comes from the top ten.

Concerning this clone itself: The target of this receptor is not known. Base quality data are lacking; no much larger clone is found one base away.

From a lookup of the germline V gene (reference sequence), CDR1 and CDR2 are SGHNT and YYREEE. Cut back by 0 bases and 2 bases, the V and J ends lie 11 bases apart. Including the terminal cysteine and phenylalanine, the CDR3 comprises 16 residues. The sequence is cut down to CDR3 DNA, 48 bases in frame from base 1. The chain links TRBV5-4 with TRBJ1-4, with no confident D gene call. The TCR sequence derives from a man aged 18 to 35 with fulminant myocarditis from multisystem inflammatory syndrome in adults (MIS-A) after COVID-19. Material for sequencing was left ventricle heart tissue obtained at autopsy. The cell subset or site label for this specimen denotes: cardiac tissue sample (left or right ventricle, interventricular septum, or pericardium). The sequenced DNA is TGTGCCAGCAGCTTGGGGAGAATAGGCACTAATGAAAAACTGTTTTTT. This gives the protein CASSLGRIGTNEKLFF.